This entry concerns a single T cell receptor (beta chain). What this receptor recognizes is not known. Base qualities were left out, and no much larger clone turns up one base away. The data are from a study of CD8+ T cells in alopecia areata (dated by TCRdb to the late 2010s). Turning to the overall study: Treated patients were enrolled in an open-label pilot trial of oral tofacitinib at 5 to 10 mg twice daily for moderate-to-severe alopecia areata. Tofacitinib was given for 6 to 18 months, followed by 6 months of follow-up off drug to assess delayed response and recurrence. The SALT score, which quantifies the percentage of affected scalp surface area, was used to measure disease severity in treated patients. The study used high-throughput TCRbeta sequencing to examine T cell clonal expansion in alopecia areata, in both the C3H/HeJ mouse model and human patients. On the human side, TCRbeta sequencing was run on scalp tissue and on sorted CD4+ and CD8+ peripheral blood T cells from healthy controls and from alopecia areata patients with either patchy or totalis/universalis disease. Biopsies were taken from tofacitinib-treated patients at baseline and again at 4 and 24 weeks into treatment, and several of those patients also had a later scalp biopsy. Scalp clonality was compared among normal scalp (n=4), patchy alopecia areata scalp (n=8), and alopecia totalis/universalis scalp (n=8). RNA was obtained with the PAXgene miRNA kit for fixed scalp, the miRNeasy kit for PBMCs, and the RNeasy kit for mouse skin. TCRbeta CDR3 regions were amplified by immunoSEQ multiplex PCR using 35 Vbeta forward and 13 Jbeta reverse primers.

Libraries were constructed by the immunoSEQ multiplex PCR assay. To provide template for TCR sequencing, every sample had RNA extracted and reverse transcribed into cDNA. SuperScript III was used to make first-strand cDNA, primed with a 2:1 mix of oligo-dT and random hexamers. A synthetic immune receptor repertoire was used to gauge amplification bias, and whatever bias remained was removed computationally. Per the source publication's procedure: Raw reads were preprocessed to remove errors, and CDR3 was defined according to IMGT conventions as the region from the conserved cysteine to phenylalanine. Clonality was computed as 1 minus the Shannon entropy, with the entropy normalized by log2 of the number of productive unique TCRs. Scalp TCRbeta sequences were cross-referenced with sorted blood CD4 and CD8 repertoires so that the CD4 or CD8 identity of scalp clones could be inferred. The source is immuneACCESS, and TCRdb retained only in-frame sequences with V and J called. Part of the clones is not carried over; for the studies checked, unresolved V genes explain less than half of this, and the remainder is unexplained. V and J calls and clone size are given by that table; D and trimming were obtained from the DNA. Across this sample there are 95,000 to 110,000 clones, with roughly 89% seen only once. Over 20% of the sample goes to the ten largest clones.

The time point label on this specimen signifies: 20 to 30 weeks on oral tofacitinib. The sample's treatment or condition label is to be understood as: oral pan-JAK inhibitor, 5-10 mg twice daily. From alopecia areata patients, peripheral blood was collected along with lesional scalp punch biopsies. PBMCs were isolated by density centrifugation and stained for CD3, CD4 and CD8, after which CD4+ and CD8+ T cells were sorted on a FACSAria. Overall results and qualifications from the work: TCR sequences shared between patients were less clear than in mice, possibly partly because of HLA diversity in the patient population. Tofacitinib significantly lowered scalp clonality and the number of expanded CD8+ clones among the top 100 scalp clones. Many expanded lesional clones persisted in scalp and blood during tofacitinib treatment, which may partly explain relapse after stopping treatment. Because the treated cohort was small and had just a single nonresponder, larger studies are needed to establish links between baseline CD8+ expansion and response. Unlike mouse skin, where gammadelta T cells dominate, normal human skin contains resident alphabeta T cells that get sequenced too, which complicates analysis of the scalp TCR repertoire. Lesional scalp, especially in alopecia totalis/universalis, showed higher clonality and more expanded CD8+ clones than normal scalp, suggesting antigenic drive.

This clonotype was sampled from a human donor with alopecia areata. Specimen: CD8+ T cells sorted from blood, collected at week 24, from a patient treated with tofacitinib.

The CDR3 protein: CASSRPYEQYF. The nucleotides read TGCGCCAGCAGTCGACCCTACGAGCAGTACTTC. This chain is built from TRBV23-1 and TRBJ2-7; the D gene remains uncertain. TRBV23-1 carries the ORF label, with uncertain function. Inclusive of the bounding cysteine and phenylalanine, the CDR3 is 11 residues long. The only DNA kept is the CDR3, 33 bases in frame from the first base. The V end loses 4 bases and the J end loses 2 bases, and a stretch of 3 bases separates them.